This section outlines one T cell receptor (beta chain) sequence together with its context. What it binds is not known. A second PCR, run for roughly 7 to 11 cycles, used a sample-barcoded 5' primer plus a J-beta primer mix. TCRdb analysed the 5' RACE reads with MiXCR anew, one entry per CDR3 protein. Of about 1.5 million distinct CDR3 sequences listed, roughly 43% are singletons. The source of the sample is a study of blood T cells in healthy people across ages. Study summary: About one barcoded beta molecule per two T cells was captured by template switching.

Findings and caveats of the study: Correlation between TCR beta diversity and naive T cell percentage was strong.

Per germline, CDR1 DFQATT and CDR2 SNEGSKA (reference sequence). The CDR3 loop spans 14 amino acids. The V and J ends lost 7 bases and 11 bases, in that order; junction bases with no gene match: 16. Isolation recovered at least 6 million PBMCs from every sample. The J gene is TRBJ2-5, the V gene TRBV20-1, with 10 bases aligning to TRBD2. This receptor was identified in a woman aged 18-29 years in good health. The sequencing input was blood. CDR3 in DNA: TGCAGTGGGACAAGGGGACTAGCGATCCATGAGCAGTACTTC. Encoded protein: CSGTRGLAIHEQYF.